This T cell receptor (beta chain) was sequenced during a study of T cell responses to AZD1222 COVID-19 vaccine. On the study more broadly: Whether given at about 4 or about 12 weeks, second doses were pooled. Study-level results: Most donors were white British, females outnumbered males, and clonal diversity was possibly underestimated. The peak T cell response came first, and repertoires were sampled only after it.

TCRdb's copy holds only in-frame clones and misses some; the assay was immunoSEQ multiplex PCR. The repertoire holds some 99,000 clones, with approximately 86% as singletons. A note on this clone: Its antigen remains unidentified.

V gave up 3 bases and J gave up 2 bases, with 25 bases separating them. The germline V gene has CDR1 LNHDA and CDR2 SQIVND (reference sequence). The CDR3 is 19 residues long. The chain employs TRBV19 and TRBJ1-2; D uncertain. The sequencing used peripheral blood, collected on day 0 of AZD1222 vaccination. The TCR originated in an adult in good health. The CDR3, as DNA: TGTGCCAGTAGTATTGTGGTAACAGACGGAAAGATCCTCAACTATGGCTACACCTTC. Translation gives CASSIVVTDGKILNYGYTF. The variable domain in full, completed from reference TRBV19 and TRBJ1-2, reads DGGITQSPKYLFRKEGQNVTLSCEQNLNHDAMYWYRQDPGQGLRLIYYSQIVNDFQKGDIAEGYSVSREKKESFPLTVTSAQKNPTAFYLCASSIVVTDGKILNYGYTFGSGTRLTVV.